The next 29 T cell receptor beta chains were all read from a single sample in a study of graft-versus-host responses after intestinal transplantation. These receptors have no known antigen. Using immunoSEQ multiplex PCR, the repertoire was profiled, and TCRdb retains in-frame clones only, with some absent. The sample carries more than 95,000 clones, approximately 84% recorded once. Sample: unstimulated CD4+ T cells sorted from spleen or lymph node cells, taken before intestinal transplant. The receptors were gathered from a human donor who received an intestinal transplant.

This rearrangement joins TRBV7-9 to TRBJ2-4; unclear D gene. Deletions cut 7 bases from V and 4 bases from J, with 8 bases between. The CDR3 is 12 residues long. The germline V gene has CDR1 SEHNR and CDR2 FQNEAQ (reference sequence). CDR3 amino acids: CASIGTKNIQYF. The CDR3 DNA is TGTGCCAGCATAGGAACGAAAAACATTCAGTACTTC.

The sample holds a few counts of this clone. The chain uses TRBV2 and TRBJ1-3, with a possible D match to TRBD1 (5 bases). Germline V gene sequence: CDR1 SNHLY, CDR2 FYNNEI. This CDR3 is 15 amino acids long. The V gene lost 3 bases and the J gene lost 0 bases, with 9 bases spanning the gap. This CDR3 reads CASSEEGYSGNTIYF. The CDR3 DNA sequence: TGTGCCAGCAGTGAGGAGGGGTACTCTGGAAACACCATATATTTT.

This clone was detected once. The rearrangement joins TRBV4-1 to TRBJ2-7; 9 positions agree with TRBD1. CDR1 MGHRA and CDR2 YSYEKL come from the germline V gene. The CDR3 is 15 residues long. The V gene end was trimmed by 3 bases and the J gene end by 1 base; junction bases not matched to a gene: 4. CDR3 residues: CASSQLTGGSYEQYF. Written as DNA, the CDR3 is TGCGCCAGCAGCCAGCTGACAGGGGGGTCCTACGAGCAGTACTTC.

V and J are TRBV28 and TRBJ2-5, with D possibly being TRBD1 (6 bases). V dropped 6 bases and J dropped 4 bases, with 12 bases sitting between them. The CDR3 covers 13 residues. Germline loops: CDR1 MDHEN, CDR2 SYDVKM. The DNA of the CDR3 is TGTGCCAGCAGGCCCAGGGGTCCAGAGACCCAGTACTTC. Amino acids: CASRPRGPETQYF.

The chain joins TRBV6-5 to TRBJ2-3, with D maybe TRBD1 (6 bases). The length of the CDR3 is 14 residues. CDR1 and CDR2 (germline): MNHEY, SVGAGI. The V and J ends lost 7 bases and 5 bases respectively, with 16 bases between them. The CDR3 spells CASTPTGSKDTQYF. CDR3 in DNA: TGTGCCAGCACGCCAACAGGGTCCAAAGATACGCAGTATTTT.

The rearrangement joins TRBV28 to TRBJ1-1; D is possibly TRBD1 (5 bases). There are 14 residues in the CDR3. Trimming took 8 bases from V and 6 from J, leaving 19 bases between them. Germline CDR1 reads MDHEN; CDR2 reads SYDVKM. The CDR3 here is CASANIGGGAEAFF. CDR3 DNA: TGTGCCAGCGCGAATATTGGGGGGGGAGCTGAAGCTTTCTTT.

The chain uses TRBV15 and TRBJ2-5; 8 bases agree with TRBD2. Germline CDR1 is LNHNV and CDR2 is YYDKDF (reference sequence). This CDR3 is built from 17 residues. Trimming took 3 bases from V and 2 from J; bases not matched to a gene: 11. CDR3 coding DNA: TGTGCCACCAGCAGTCCACTAGCGGTCCGGGGGCAAGAGACCCAGTACTTC. It translates to CATSSPLAVRGQETQYF. Looking up the rest from reference TRBV15 and TRBJ2-5 gives the full variable domain: DAMVIQNPRYQVTQFGKPVTLSCSQTLNHNVMYWYQQKSSQAPKLLFHYYDKDFNNEADTPDNFQSRRPNTSFCFLDIRSPGLGDTAMYLCATSSPLAVRGQETQYFGPGTRLLVL.

The chain carries TRBV5-6 and TRBJ1-2, with D hard to call. The germline V and J ends were trimmed by 0 bases and 3 bases, with 12 bases remaining between them. The CDR3 is 15 residues long. Germline-derived CDR1 and CDR2 are SGHDT and YYEEEE. CDR3 in DNA: TGTGCCAGCAGCTTGGGACTACAAAGGGACTATGGCTACACCTTC. The encoded protein is CASSLGLQRDYGYTF.

The V gene is TRBV4-2, the J gene TRBJ2-2; D not certain. Germline CDR1 is LGHNA and CDR2 is YNFKEQ. This CDR3 comprises 17 residues. V was cut by 1 base and J by 1 base, with 13 bases left in between. CDR3 in amino acids: CASSQVGASLNTGELFF. CDR3 DNA: TGTGCCAGCAGCCAAGTGGGTGCTAGTTTGAACACCGGGGAGCTGTTTTTT.

This chain connects TRBV6-5 to TRBJ1-4; tentatively, D is TRBD1 (6 bases). V shed 5 bases and J shed 8 bases, with 15 bases lying between them. The CDR3 has 14 amino acids. In germline, CDR1 is MNHEY, CDR2 SVGAGI. The CDR3 region has the DNA TGTGCCAGCAGTAACAACAGGGAAGAAGAAAAACTGTTTTTT. Its translation: CASSNNREEEKLFF.

V usage is TRBV5-1 and J usage is TRBJ1-5; 8 positions agree with TRBD1. Losses at the gene ends were 2 bases for V and 6 bases for J; bases not matched to a gene: 7. The germline V gene encodes CDR1 SGHRS and CDR2 YFSETQ. The CDR3 runs 15 residues. CDR3 DNA sequence: TGCGCCAGCAGCTTAACAGGGGGTAAGAGTCAGCCCCAGCATTTT. Amino acids: CASSLTGGKSQPQHF.

V is TRBV7-6 and J is TRBJ1-2; 8 bases agree with TRBD1. Trimming removed 1 base from V and 6 bases from J; junction bases left unmatched: 1. The CDR3 length is 13 residues. Germline-derived CDR1 and CDR2 are SGHVS and FNYEAQ. In DNA, the CDR3 is TGTGCCAGCAGCTTAGTCAGGGGGCATGGCTACACCTTC. It specifies CASSLVRGHGYTF.

The V call is TRBV15, the J call TRBJ1-1; a possible D gene is TRBD1 (6 bases). V lost 0 bases and J 10 bases, leaving 18 bases between the germline ends. Germline-derived CDR1 and CDR2 are LNHNV and YYDKDF (reference sequence). The CDR3 is 15 residues long. CDR3 sequence reads: CATSREATGGRPAFF. For the CDR3, the DNA is TGTGCCACCAGCAGAGAAGCTACTGGGGGGCGCCCAGCTTTCTTT.

The chain recombines TRBV14 with TRBJ2-2, with a possible D match to TRBD1 (7 bases). Germline CDR1 is SGHDN and CDR2 is FVKESK. The CDR3 extends over 14 amino acids. Trimming removed 5 bases from V and 4 bases from J, with 11 bases in between. The CDR3: CASSSQGGTGELFF. The CDR3, as DNA: TGTGCCAGCAGCTCGCAGGGGGGCACCGGGGAGCTGTTTTTT.

The gene calls are TRBV27 and TRBJ1-2; the match to TRBD1 covers 8 bases. Looked up from germline, CDR1 is MNHEY and CDR2 is SMNVEV (reference sequence). V dropped 5 bases and J dropped 4; count of bases not matched to a gene: 3. The CDR3 extends over 13 amino acids. CDR3 sequence: CASSTTGGYGYTF. CDR3 nucleotides: TGTGCCAGCAGTACAACAGGGGGCTATGGCTACACCTTC.

The gene calls are TRBV19 and TRBJ2-3; 10 bases align to TRBD2. Germline CDR1 is LNHDA and CDR2 is SQIVND (reference sequence). The CDR3 length is 15 residues. V dropped 3 bases and J dropped 0; count of bases not matched to a gene: 0. The CDR3 bases are TGTGCCAGTAGTATGACTAGCGGGAGCACAGATACGCAGTATTTT. This encodes CASSMTSGSTDTQYF.

This clone was counted between two and nine times. CDR3 DNA: TGTGCCAGTAGCGCACCAGGGGAACGAGATGGAAACACCATATATTTT. It specifies CASSAPGERDGNTIYF. The chain links TRBV19 to TRBJ1-3; D is perhaps TRBD1 (6 bases). The CDR3 contains 16 residues. Trimming removed 6 bases from V and 3 bases from J, with 18 bases in between. Germline loops: CDR1 LNHDA, CDR2 SQIVND (reference sequence).

The V gene is TRBV11-2, the J gene TRBJ2-1, with TRBD2 identical over 9 bases. V trimming: 6 bases; J trimming: 1 base; junction bases outside the gene matches: 7. Germline assignment: CDR1 SGHAT and CDR2 FQNNGV. The CDR3 sequence is 16 residues long. The CDR3 DNA reads as TGTGCCAGCAGGCGCGGGGGGGCGGGGTCCTACAATGAGCAGTTCTTC. It specifies CASRRGGAGSYNEQFF. The full variable domain, in which reference TRBV11-2 and TRBJ2-1 provide the parts outside the CDR3, is EAGVAQSPRYKIIEKRQSVAFWCNPISGHATLYWYQQILGQGPKLLIQFQNNGVVDDSQLPKDRFSAERLKGVDSTLKIQPAKLEDSAVYLCASRRGGAGSYNEQFFGPGTRLTVL.

V is TRBV7-3 and J is TRBJ1-1; 8 bases match TRBD1. The germline V gene encodes CDR1 SGHTA and CDR2 FQGTGA. The CDR3 consists of 13 residues. With V trimmed by 5 bases and J by 10 bases, 9 bases remained unmatched. CDR3 loop: CASSPGQGVRAFF. The CDR3 DNA is TGTGCCAGCAGCCCCGGACAGGGTGTGAGAGCTTTCTTT. The complete variable domain, with remaining parts taken from reference TRBV7-3 and TRBJ1-1, reads GAGVSQTPSNKVTEKGKYVELRCDPISGHTALYWYRQSLGQGPEFLIYFQGTGAADDSGLPNDRFFAVRPEGSVSTLKIQRTERGDSAVYLCASSPGQGVRAFFGQGTRLTVV.

The chain links TRBV4-1 to TRBJ1-6, with 8 bases lining up with TRBD1. Trimming at V came to 4 bases and at J to 3 bases, leaving 5 bases not matched to a gene. There are 16 residues in the CDR3. From germline, CDR1 is MGHRA and CDR2 YSYEKL. CDR3 nucleotide sequence: TGCGCCAGCAGCCGAGGACAGGGAGGCTATAATTCACCCCTCCACTTT. Amino acid sequence: CASSRGQGGYNSPLHF.

The chain couples TRBV9 to TRBJ2-2; the D gene is possibly TRBD1 (6 bases). CDR1 and CDR2 from the germline V gene are SGDLS and YYNGEE. The V and J ends lost 0 bases and 4 bases respectively, with 10 bases between them. The CDR3 runs 15 residues. CDR3 in amino acids: CASSVAGHITGELFF. The CDR3 coding sequence is TGTGCCAGCAGCGTAGCGGGACACATCACCGGGGAGCTGTTTTTT.

The chain carries TRBV10-3 and TRBJ2-3, with 8 nucleotides matching TRBD2. Losses at the gene ends were 0 bases for V and 2 bases for J; bases not matched to a gene: 10. Germline V lookup: CDR1 ENHRY, CDR2 SYGVKD. The CDR3 has 18 residues. The CDR3, as DNA: TGTGCCATCAGTGAGTCGAGGGTAGCGGGGACAATCACAGATACGCAGTATTTT. The encoded protein is CAISESRVAGTITDTQYF.

V gene TRBV6-6 combines with J gene TRBJ2-5; 13 bases are shared with TRBD2. V lost 4 bases and J lost 6; bases outside the gene matches: 5. The CDR3 has 15 amino acids. CDR1 is MNHNY and CDR2 is SVGAGI in the germline V gene (reference sequence). The DNA of the CDR3 is TGTGCCAGCAGTTCGGGACTAGCGGGATGGAAGACCCAGTACTTC. Protein sequence: CASSSGLAGWKTQYF.

V and J are TRBV11-2 and TRBJ2-4; D possibly corresponds to TRBD2 (5 bases). This CDR3 contains 15 residues. V was cut by 0 bases and J by 6 bases, with 12 bases left in between. Germline V gene data show CDR1 as SGHAT and CDR2 as FQNNGV. The CDR3 DNA sequence: TGTGCCAGCAGCTTAGAACCACACGGAGGAAACATTCAGTACTTC. This gives the protein CASSLEPHGGNIQYF.

This chain connects TRBV5-4 to TRBJ2-2; D possibly matches TRBD1 or TRBD2 (5 bases each). The V gene's germline CDR1 is SGHNT and CDR2 YYREEE (reference sequence). The CDR3 extends over 14 amino acids. Trimming left V 3 bases short and J 3 bases short, with 9 bases between. The CDR3 DNA follows: TGTGCCAGCAGCTCCGGGGCTCACACCGGGGAGCTGTTTTTT. It yields the protein CASSSGAHTGELFF.

V is TRBV2 and J is TRBJ2-7; D not resolved. The germline V gene has CDR1 SNHLY and CDR2 FYNNEI. Trimming took 3 bases from V and 0 from J, leaving 15 bases between them. The CDR3 consists of 16 residues. The CDR3 sequence is CASSEGLWASSYEQYF. The CDR3, as DNA: TGTGCCAGCAGTGAGGGTTTGTGGGCGAGCTCCTACGAGCAGTACTTC.

This chain links TRBV11-2 with TRBJ1-2; no firm D call. The V end lost 0 bases, the J end lost 4 bases, and 18 bases lay between the germline ends. This CDR3 is 17 amino acids long. Germline assignment: CDR1 SGHAT and CDR2 FQNNGV. CDR3 loop: CASSLDPAENLRYGYTF. DNA of the CDR3: TGTGCCAGCAGCTTAGATCCGGCCGAAAACCTCCGCTATGGCTACACCTTC.

The V and J genes are TRBV5-1 and TRBJ2-3; D is unclear. The CDR3 length is 16 residues. Germline values: CDR1 SGHRS, CDR2 YFSETQ. V was pared by 2 bases and J by 2 bases, with 15 bases between. For the CDR3, the DNA is TGCGCCAGCAGCTTAAAGGTCCCACGGGCCACAGATACGCAGTATTTT. Protein product: CASSLKVPRATDTQYF.

This clone was seen once. V is TRBV5-1 and J is TRBJ2-3; D ambiguous. Germline CDR1 SGHRS, CDR2 YFSETQ. This CDR3 is built from 14 residues. The ends were cut back, 0 bases at V and 4 bases at J, with 9 bases in the middle. The DNA of the CDR3 is TGCGCCAGCAGCTTGGAGTACGAGGCAGATACGCAGTATTTT. This gives the protein CASSLEYEADTQYF.